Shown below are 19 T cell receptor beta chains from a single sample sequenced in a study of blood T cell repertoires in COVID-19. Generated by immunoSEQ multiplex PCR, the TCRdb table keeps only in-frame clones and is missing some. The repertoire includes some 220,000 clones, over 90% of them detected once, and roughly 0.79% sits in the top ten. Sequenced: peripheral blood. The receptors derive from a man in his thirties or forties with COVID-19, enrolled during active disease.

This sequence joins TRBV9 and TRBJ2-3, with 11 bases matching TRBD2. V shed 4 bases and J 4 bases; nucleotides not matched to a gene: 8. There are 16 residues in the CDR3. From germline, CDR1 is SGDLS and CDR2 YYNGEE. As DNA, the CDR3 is TGTGCCAGCAGCTCGCATAGCGGGGGGGTATCAGATACGCAGTATTTT. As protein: CASSSHSGGVSDTQYF.

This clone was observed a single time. The CDR3 sequence: CASSYLSTGYYEAFF. CDR3 DNA: TGTGCCAGCAGTTATCTATCTACAGGATACTACGAAGCTTTCTTT. The chain carries TRBV6-6 and TRBJ1-1, with D tentatively TRBD1 (5 bases). V lost 3 bases and J lost 8, with 19 bases in between. Germline V gives CDR1 MNHNY, CDR2 SVGAGI (reference sequence). There are 15 residues in the CDR3.

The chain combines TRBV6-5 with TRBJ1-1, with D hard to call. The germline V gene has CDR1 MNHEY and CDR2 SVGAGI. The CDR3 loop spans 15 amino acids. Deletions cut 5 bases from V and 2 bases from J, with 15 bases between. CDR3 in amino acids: CASSTPGWHNTEAFF. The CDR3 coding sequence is TGTGCCAGCAGTACCCCCGGGTGGCACAACACTGAAGCTTTCTTT.

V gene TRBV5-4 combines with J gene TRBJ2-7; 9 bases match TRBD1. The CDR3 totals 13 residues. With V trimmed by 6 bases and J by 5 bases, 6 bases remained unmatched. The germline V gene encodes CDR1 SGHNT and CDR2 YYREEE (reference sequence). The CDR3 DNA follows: TGTGCCAGCAACCGGGACAGGGCGGACGAGCAGTACTTC. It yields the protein CASNRDRADEQYF.

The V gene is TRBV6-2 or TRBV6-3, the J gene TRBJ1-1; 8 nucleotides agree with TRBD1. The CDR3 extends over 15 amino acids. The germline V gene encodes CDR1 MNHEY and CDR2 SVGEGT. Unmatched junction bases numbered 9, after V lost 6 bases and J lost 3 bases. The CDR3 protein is CASSPRRTGYTEAFF. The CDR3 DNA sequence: TGTGCCAGCAGCCCTCGGAGGACAGGGTACACTGAAGCTTTCTTT.

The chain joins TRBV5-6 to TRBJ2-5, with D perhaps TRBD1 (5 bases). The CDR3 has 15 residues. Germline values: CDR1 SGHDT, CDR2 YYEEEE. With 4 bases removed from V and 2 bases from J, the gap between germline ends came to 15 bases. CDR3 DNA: TGTGCCAGCAGCAAACCGTCAGGGAAACAAGAGACCCAGTACTTC. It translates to CASSKPSGKQETQYF.

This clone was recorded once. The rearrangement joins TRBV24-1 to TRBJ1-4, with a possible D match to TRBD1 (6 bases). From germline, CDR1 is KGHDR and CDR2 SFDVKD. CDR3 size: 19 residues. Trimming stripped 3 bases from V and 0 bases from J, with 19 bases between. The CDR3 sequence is CATSDLPRDTIATNEKLFF. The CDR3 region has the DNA TGTGCCACCAGTGATCTCCCCCGGGACACCATTGCAACTAATGAAAAACTGTTTTTT.

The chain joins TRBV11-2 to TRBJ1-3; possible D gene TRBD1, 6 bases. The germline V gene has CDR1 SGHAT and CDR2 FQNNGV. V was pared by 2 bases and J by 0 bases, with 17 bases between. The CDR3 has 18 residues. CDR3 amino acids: CASSLQVRGSDSGNTIYF. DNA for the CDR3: TGTGCCAGCAGCTTACAGGTCAGGGGATCGGACTCTGGAAACACCATATATTTT.

The CDR3 bases are TGCAGCGTTCTCAGGGCGCCGAACACTGAAGCTTTCTTT. Encoded protein: CSVLRAPNTEAFF. The V and J genes are TRBV29-1 and TRBJ1-1; D is possibly TRBD1 (5 bases). The CDR3 covers 13 residues. CDR1 SQVTM and CDR2 ANQGSEA come from the germline V gene. Trimming removed 5 bases at V and 1 base at J, with 11 bases between.

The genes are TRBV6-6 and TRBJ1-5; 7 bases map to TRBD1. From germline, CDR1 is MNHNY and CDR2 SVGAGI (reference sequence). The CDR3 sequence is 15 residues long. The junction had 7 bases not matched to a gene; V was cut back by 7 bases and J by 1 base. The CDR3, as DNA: TGTGCCAGCAAAGAACAGGGGACGAGCAATCAGCCCCAGCATTTT. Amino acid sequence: CASKEQGTSNQPQHF.

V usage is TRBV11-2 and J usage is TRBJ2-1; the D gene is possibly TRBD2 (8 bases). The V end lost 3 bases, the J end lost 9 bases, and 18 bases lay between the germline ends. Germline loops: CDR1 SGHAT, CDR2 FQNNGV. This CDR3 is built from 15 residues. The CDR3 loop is CASSFGRGRNTEQFF. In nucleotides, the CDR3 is TGTGCCAGCAGCTTCGGGAGGGGGCGAAACACTGAGCAGTTCTTC. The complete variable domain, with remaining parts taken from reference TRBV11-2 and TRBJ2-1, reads EAGVAQSPRYKIIEKRQSVAFWCNPISGHATLYWYQQILGQGPKLLIQFQNNGVVDDSQLPKDRFSAERLKGVDSTLKIQPAKLEDSAVYLCASSFGRGRNTEQFFGPGTRLTVL.

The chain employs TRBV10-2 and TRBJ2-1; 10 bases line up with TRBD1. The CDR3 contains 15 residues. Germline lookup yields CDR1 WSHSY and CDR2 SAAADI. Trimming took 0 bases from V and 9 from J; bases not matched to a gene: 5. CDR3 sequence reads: CASSESGTGEPEQFF. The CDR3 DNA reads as TGCGCCAGCAGTGAGTCTGGGACAGGGGAACCTGAGCAGTTCTTC.

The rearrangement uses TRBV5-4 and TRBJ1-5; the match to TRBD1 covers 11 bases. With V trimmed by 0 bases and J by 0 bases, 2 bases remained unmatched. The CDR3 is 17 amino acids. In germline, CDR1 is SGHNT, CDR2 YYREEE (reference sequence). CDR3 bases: TGTGCCAGCAGCTTGGGGACAGGGGGCCGTAGCAATCAGCCCCAGCATTTT. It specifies CASSLGTGGRSNQPQHF. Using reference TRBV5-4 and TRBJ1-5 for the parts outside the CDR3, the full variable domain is ETGVTQSPTHLIKTRGQQVTLRCSSQSGHNTVSWYQQALGQGPQFIFQYYREEENGRGNFPPRFSGLQFPNYSSELNVNALELDDSALYLCASSLGTGGRSNQPQHFGDGTRLSIL.

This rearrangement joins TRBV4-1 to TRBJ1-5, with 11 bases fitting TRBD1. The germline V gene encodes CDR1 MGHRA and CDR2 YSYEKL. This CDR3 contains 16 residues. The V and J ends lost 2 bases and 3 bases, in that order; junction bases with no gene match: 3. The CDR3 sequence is CASSQPGQGVNQPQHF. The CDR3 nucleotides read TGCGCCAGCAGCCAACCGGGACAGGGGGTCAATCAGCCCCAGCATTTT.

In nucleotides, the CDR3 is TGTGCCAGCTCACTGACAGGTCCGGATCAGCCCCAGCATTTT. Protein product: CASSLTGPDQPQHF. The V call is TRBV18, the J call TRBJ1-5; maybe TRBD1 (6 bases). The germline CDR1 and CDR2 sequences are KGHSH and LQKENI. The CDR3 runs to 14 residues. Trimming cost V 4 bases and J 5 bases, with 12 bases left between them. The whole variable domain, remainder taken from reference TRBV18 and TRBJ1-5, is NAGVMQNPRHLVRRRGQEARLRCSPMKGHSHVYWYRQLPEEGLKFMVYLQKENIIDESGMPKERFSAEFPKEGPSILRIQQVVRGDSAAYFCASSLTGPDQPQHFGDGTRLSIL.

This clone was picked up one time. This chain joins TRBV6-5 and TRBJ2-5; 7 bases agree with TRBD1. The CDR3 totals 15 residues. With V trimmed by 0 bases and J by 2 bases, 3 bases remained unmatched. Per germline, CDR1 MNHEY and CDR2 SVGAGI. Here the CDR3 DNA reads TGTGCCAGCAGTTACTCGGGACAGTCACAAGAGACCCAGTACTTC. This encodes CASSYSGQSQETQYF.

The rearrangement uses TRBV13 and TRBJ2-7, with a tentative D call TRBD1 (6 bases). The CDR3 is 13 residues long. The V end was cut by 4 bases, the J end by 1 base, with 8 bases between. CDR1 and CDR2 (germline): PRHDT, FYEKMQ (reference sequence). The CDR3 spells CASSSGQSYEQYF. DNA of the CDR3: TGTGCCAGCAGCTCTGGACAGTCCTACGAGCAGTACTTC. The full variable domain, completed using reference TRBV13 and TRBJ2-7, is AAGVIQSPRHLIKEKRETATLKCYPIPRHDTVYWYQQGPGQDPQFLISFYEKMQSDKGSIPDRFSAQQFSDYHSELNMSSLELGDSALYFCASSSGQSYEQYFGPGTRLTVT.

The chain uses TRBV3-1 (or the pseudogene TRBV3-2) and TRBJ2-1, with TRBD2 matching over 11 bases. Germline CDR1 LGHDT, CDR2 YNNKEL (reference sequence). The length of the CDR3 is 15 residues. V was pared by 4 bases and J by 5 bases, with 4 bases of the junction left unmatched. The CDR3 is CASSLAGGLHNEQFF. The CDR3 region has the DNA TGTGCCAGCAGCCTAGCGGGGGGGCTTCACAATGAGCAGTTCTTC.

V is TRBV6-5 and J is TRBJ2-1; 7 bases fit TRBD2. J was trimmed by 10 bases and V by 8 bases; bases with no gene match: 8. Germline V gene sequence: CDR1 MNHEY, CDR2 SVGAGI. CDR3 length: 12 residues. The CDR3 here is CASSWGGMEQFF. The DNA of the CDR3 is TGTGCCAGCTCCTGGGGGGGGATGGAGCAGTTCTTC.